This TCR beta chain is from a study of blood T cell repertoires in COVID-19. Study-level information: The United States, Italy and Spain supplied acute and convalescent COVID-19 samples.

Source study methods: Nucleated cell counts were estimated from reference gene primer amplification. Some clones are missing from TCRdb's copy, which holds only in-frame ones; the method was immunoSEQ multiplex PCR. Clone size and V and J calls were adopted from that table, with D and trimming inferred from the DNA. This table has hundreds of thousands of clones, about 90% appearing once. CDR3 size: 15 residues. The germline V gene encodes CDR1 SGHTA and CDR2 FQGNSA. V shed 0 bases and J 5 bases; nucleotides not matched to a gene: 5. This sequence joins TRBV7-2 and TRBJ1-2; 8 nucleotides line up with TRBD1. The source material was peripheral blood. The sequence was collected from an elderly man with acute or convalescent COVID-19. The CDR3 region is CASSLATGEGYGYTF. The CDR3 coding sequence is TGTGCCAGCAGCTTAGCGACAGGGGAAGGGTATGGCTACACCTTC.